A single sample is the source of the 5 T cell receptor beta chains below, sequenced in a study of CD8 T cells in ankylosing spondylitis. Study outcomes and limitations: Blood of patients with ankylosing spondylitis appeared to be characterized by a TCR beta motif of several highly homologous variants.

No antigen is known for these receptors. TCRdb passed the 5' RACE reads through MiXCR, listing each CDR3 protein once. The repertoire holds around 770,000 distinct CDR3 sequences, with roughly 10% as singletons. The sample comprised blood, either unsorted or a sorted T cell fraction (not recorded which). These receptors were obtained from a male donor with ankylosing spondylitis.

Only a few counts were recorded for this clonotype. Compared with germline, one end of the junction differs, possibly owing to a read error. The rearrangement joins TRBV5-1 to TRBJ1-6; 11 bases fit TRBD1. Germline V gives CDR1 SGHRS, CDR2 YFSETQ. This CDR3 comprises 12 residues. The CDR3 loop is CASSPDRGPLYF. CDR3 bases: TGCGCCAGCAGCCCGGACAGGGGGCCTCTCTACTTT.

This CDR3 is CSARGTGQLSYGYTF. The CDR3 coding sequence is TGCAGTGCTAGAGGTACGGGACAGCTCTCCTATGGCTACACCTTC. The chain combines TRBV20-1 with TRBJ1-2, with 7 bases lining up with TRBD1. The ends lost 1 base at V and 4 bases at J; junction bases unmatched: 9. This CDR3 has 15 residues. Germline assignment: CDR1 DFQATT and CDR2 SNEGSKA (reference sequence).

This clonotype has at least ten counts. This rearrangement joins TRBV5-1 to TRBJ2-1; 7 nucleotides match TRBD1. The V gene's germline CDR1 is SGHRS and CDR2 YFSETQ. CDR3 length equals 13 residues. Losses at the gene ends were 3 bases for V and 8 bases for J; bases not matched to a gene: 5. CDR3 protein: CASSSQGSHEQFF. In DNA form, the CDR3 reads TGCGCCAGCAGCTCACAGGGGAGCCATGAGCAGTTCTTC. Together with reference TRBV5-1 and TRBJ2-1, the CDR3 gives the full variable domain: KAGVTQTPRYLIKTRGQQVTLSCSPISGHRSVSWYQQTPGQGLQFLFEYFSETQRNKGNFPGRFSGRQFSNSRSEMNVSTLELGDSALYLCASSSQGSHEQFFGPGTRLTVL.

This clonotype occurred many times. The rearrangement links TRBV27 to TRBJ2-3; tentatively, D is TRBD2 (5 bases). The V end was cut by 5 bases, the J end by 3 bases, with 12 bases between. This CDR3 comprises 14 residues. CDR1 is MNHEY and CDR2 is SMNVEV in the germline V gene (reference sequence). CDR3 bases: TGTGCCAGCAGTCCAAGGGCGGGTACAGATACGCAGTATTTT. Protein product: CASSPRAGTDTQYF.

There are a few counts of this clonotype. The J gene is TRBJ1-2, the V gene TRBV20-1, with D unclear. The V gene's germline CDR1 is DFQATT and CDR2 SNEGSKA (reference sequence). CDR3 length: 12 residues. Trimming removed 2 bases at V and 0 bases at J, with 4 bases between. The CDR3 region is CSARPPNYGYTF. The CDR3 DNA is TGCAGTGCTAGACCCCCTAACTATGGCTACACCTTC.